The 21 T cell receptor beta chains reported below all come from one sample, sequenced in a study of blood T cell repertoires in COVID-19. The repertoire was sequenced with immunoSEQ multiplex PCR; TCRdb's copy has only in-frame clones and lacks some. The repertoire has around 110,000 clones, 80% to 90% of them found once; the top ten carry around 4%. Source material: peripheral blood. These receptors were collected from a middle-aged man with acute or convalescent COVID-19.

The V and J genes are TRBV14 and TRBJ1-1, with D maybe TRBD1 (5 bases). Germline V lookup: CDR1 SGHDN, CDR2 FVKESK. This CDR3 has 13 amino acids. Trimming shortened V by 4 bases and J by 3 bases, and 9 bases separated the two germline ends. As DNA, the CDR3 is TGTGCCAGCAGCCTGGACATCTACACTGAAGCTTTCTTT. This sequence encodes CASSLDIYTEAFF.

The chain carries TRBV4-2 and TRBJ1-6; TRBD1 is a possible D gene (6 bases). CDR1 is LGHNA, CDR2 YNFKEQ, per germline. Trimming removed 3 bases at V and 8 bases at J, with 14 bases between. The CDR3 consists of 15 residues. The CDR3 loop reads CASSQGGEGDSPLHF. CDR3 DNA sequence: TGTGCCAGCAGCCAGGGGGGGGAGGGGGATTCACCCCTCCACTTT.

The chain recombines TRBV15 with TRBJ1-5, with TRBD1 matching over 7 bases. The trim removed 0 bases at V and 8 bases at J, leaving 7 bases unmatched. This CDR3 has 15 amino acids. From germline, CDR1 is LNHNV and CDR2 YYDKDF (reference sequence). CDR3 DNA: TGTGCCACCAGCAGAGATCGGGCAGGGGGTGAGCCCCAGCATTTT. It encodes CATSRDRAGGEPQHF.

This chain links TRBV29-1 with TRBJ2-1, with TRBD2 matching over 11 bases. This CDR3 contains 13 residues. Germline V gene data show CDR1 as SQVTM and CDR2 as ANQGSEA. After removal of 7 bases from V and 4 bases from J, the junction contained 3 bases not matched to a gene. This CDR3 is CSARTSGYNEQFF. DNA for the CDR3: TGCAGCGCTCGGACTAGCGGGTACAATGAGCAGTTCTTC.

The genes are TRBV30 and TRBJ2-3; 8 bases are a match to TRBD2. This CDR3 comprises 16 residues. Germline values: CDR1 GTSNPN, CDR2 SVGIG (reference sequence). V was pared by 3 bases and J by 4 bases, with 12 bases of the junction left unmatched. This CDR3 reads CAWRSGNGGAADTQYF. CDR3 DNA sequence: TGTGCCTGGAGGTCCGGTAACGGGGGGGCCGCAGATACGCAGTATTTT.

The CDR3 coding sequence is TGTGCCAGTAGTCAGGACAGGGACCCTCGAGAGACCCAGTACTTC. Its protein is CASSQDRDPRETQYF. This chain uses TRBV19 with TRBJ2-5; 8 bases match TRBD1. The germline V gene has CDR1 LNHDA and CDR2 SQIVND (reference sequence). V gave up 5 bases and J gave up 4 bases; unmatched junction bases: 9. This CDR3 has 15 amino acids. Full variable domain (remainder filled in from reference TRBV19 and TRBJ2-5): DGGITQSPKYLFRKEGQNVTLSCEQNLNHDAMYWYRQDPGQGLRLIYYSQIVNDFQKGDIAEGYSVSREKKESFPLTVTSAQKNPTAFYLCASSQDRDPRETQYFGPGTRLLVL.

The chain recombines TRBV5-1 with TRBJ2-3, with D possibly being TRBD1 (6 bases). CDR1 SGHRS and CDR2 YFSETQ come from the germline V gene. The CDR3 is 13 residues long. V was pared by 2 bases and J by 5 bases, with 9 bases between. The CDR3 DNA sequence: TGCGCCAGCAGCTTTCAGGGGAAAGATACGCAGTATTTT. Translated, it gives CASSFQGKDTQYF.

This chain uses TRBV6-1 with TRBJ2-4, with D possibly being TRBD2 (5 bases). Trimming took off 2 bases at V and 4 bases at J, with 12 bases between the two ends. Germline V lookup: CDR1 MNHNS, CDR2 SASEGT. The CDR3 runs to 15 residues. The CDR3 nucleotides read TGTGCCAGCAGTGAATATAGTGGGGAGAAAAACATTCAGTACTTC. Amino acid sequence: CASSEYSGEKNIQYF.

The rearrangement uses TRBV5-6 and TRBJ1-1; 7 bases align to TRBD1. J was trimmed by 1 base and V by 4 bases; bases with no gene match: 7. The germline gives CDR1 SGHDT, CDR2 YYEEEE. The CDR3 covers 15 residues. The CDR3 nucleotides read TGTGCCAGCAGCCCACCGGACAGGAGGAACACTGAAGCTTTCTTT. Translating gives CASSPPDRRNTEAFF.

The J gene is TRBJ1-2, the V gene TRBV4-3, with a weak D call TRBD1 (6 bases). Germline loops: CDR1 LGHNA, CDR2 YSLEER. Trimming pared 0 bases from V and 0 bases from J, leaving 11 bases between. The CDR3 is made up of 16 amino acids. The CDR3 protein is CASSQDGGITNYGYTF. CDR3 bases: TGCGCCAGCAGCCAAGATGGGGGCATCACTAACTATGGCTACACCTTC.

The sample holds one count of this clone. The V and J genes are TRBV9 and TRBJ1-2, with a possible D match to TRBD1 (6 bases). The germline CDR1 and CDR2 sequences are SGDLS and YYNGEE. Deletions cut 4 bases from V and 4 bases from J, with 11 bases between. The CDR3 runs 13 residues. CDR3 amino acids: CASSPPDSYGYTF. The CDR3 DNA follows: TGTGCCAGCAGCCCACCGGACAGCTATGGCTACACCTTC.

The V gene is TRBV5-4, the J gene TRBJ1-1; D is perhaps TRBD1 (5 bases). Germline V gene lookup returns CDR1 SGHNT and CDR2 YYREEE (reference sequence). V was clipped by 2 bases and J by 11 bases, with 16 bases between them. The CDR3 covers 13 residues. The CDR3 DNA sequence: TGTGCCAGCAGCTTAGGGGACGGGCGGGGGGCTTTCTTT. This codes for CASSLGDGRGAFF.

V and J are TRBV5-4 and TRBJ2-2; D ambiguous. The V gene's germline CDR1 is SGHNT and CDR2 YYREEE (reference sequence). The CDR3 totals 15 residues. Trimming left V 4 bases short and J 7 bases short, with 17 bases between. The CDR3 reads CASSTPASSNGELFF. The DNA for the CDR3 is TGTGCCAGCAGCACACCGGCCAGTAGCAACGGGGAGCTGTTTTTT.

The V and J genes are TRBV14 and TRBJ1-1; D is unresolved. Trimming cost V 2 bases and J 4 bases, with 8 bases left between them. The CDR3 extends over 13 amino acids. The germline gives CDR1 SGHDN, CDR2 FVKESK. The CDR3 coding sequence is TGTGCCAGCAGCCAACTCGGGGTCACTGAAGCTTTCTTT. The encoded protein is CASSQLGVTEAFF.

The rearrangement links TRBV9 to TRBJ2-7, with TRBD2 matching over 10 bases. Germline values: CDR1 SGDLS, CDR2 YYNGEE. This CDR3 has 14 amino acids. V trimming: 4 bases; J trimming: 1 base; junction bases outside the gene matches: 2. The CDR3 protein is CASSPLAGSYEQYF. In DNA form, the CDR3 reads TGTGCCAGCAGCCCACTAGCGGGGTCCTACGAGCAGTACTTC.

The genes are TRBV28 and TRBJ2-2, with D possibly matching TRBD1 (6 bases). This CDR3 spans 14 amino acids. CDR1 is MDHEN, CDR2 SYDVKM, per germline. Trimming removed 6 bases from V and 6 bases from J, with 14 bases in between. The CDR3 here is CASSRTGIAGELFF. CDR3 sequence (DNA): TGTGCCAGCAGCCGAACAGGGATCGCCGGGGAGCTGTTTTTT.

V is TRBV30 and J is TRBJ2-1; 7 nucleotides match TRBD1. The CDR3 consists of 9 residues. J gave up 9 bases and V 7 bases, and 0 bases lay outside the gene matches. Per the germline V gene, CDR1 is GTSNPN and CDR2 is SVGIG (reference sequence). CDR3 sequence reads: CASGGEQFF. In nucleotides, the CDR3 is TGTGCCTCAGGGGGTGAGCAGTTCTTC.

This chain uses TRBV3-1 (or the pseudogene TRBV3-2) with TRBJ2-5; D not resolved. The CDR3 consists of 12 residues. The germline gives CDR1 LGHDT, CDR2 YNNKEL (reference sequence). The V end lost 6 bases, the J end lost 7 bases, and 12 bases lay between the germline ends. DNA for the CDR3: TGTGCCAGCAGACAAACTAAAGGGACCCAGTACTTC. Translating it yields CASRQTKGTQYF.

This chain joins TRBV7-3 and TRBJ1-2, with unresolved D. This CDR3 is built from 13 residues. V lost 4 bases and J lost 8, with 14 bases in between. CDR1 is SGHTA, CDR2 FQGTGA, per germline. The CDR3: CASSSGPTGGYTF. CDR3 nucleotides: TGTGCCAGCAGCTCCGGACCGACGGGGGGCTACACCTTC.

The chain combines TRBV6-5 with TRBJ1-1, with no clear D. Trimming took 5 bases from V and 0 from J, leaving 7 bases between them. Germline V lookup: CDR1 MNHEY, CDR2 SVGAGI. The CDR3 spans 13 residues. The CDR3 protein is CASSLALNTEAFF. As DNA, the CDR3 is TGTGCCAGCAGTCTGGCCCTGAACACTGAAGCTTTCTTT.

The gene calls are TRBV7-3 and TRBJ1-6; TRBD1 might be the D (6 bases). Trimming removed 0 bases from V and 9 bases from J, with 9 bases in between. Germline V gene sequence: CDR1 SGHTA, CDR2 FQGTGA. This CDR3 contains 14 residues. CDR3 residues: CASSLTPRGSPLHF. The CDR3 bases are TGTGCCAGCAGCTTAACCCCCAGGGGTTCACCCCTCCACTTT. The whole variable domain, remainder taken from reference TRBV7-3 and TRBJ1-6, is GAGVSQTPSNKVTEKGKYVELRCDPISGHTALYWYRQSLGQGPEFLIYFQGTGAADDSGLPNDRFFAVRPEGSVSTLKIQRTERGDSAVYLCASSLTPRGSPLHFGNGTRLTVT.